This passage covers 32 T cell receptor beta chains from one sample sequenced in a study of T cell responses to AZD1222 COVID-19 vaccine. Sequencing was performed with immunoSEQ multiplex PCR; in TCRdb, only in-frame clones are kept and a portion is missing. This table holds about 150,000 clones, roughly 90% found once. The source was peripheral blood, collected 28 days after the second AZD1222 dose. The receptors were sampled from an adult who received the AZD1222 COVID-19 vaccine.

The V call is TRBV7-2, the J call TRBJ2-7; 9 bases fit TRBD1. The CDR3 length is 13 residues. Germline V gene sequence: CDR1 SGHTA, CDR2 FQGNSA. Trimming took 4 bases from V and 5 from J; bases not matched to a gene: 3. CDR3: CASSWDRENEQYF. As DNA, the CDR3 is TGTGCCAGCAGCTGGGACAGGGAAAACGAGCAGTACTTC.

J is TRBJ2-3 and V is TRBV24-1; D remains ambiguous. The CDR3 spans 13 residues. In germline, CDR1 is KGHDR, CDR2 SFDVKD. Trimming stripped 10 bases from V and 0 bases from J, with 10 bases between. The CDR3 DNA is TGTGCCACGGGCGGCGGCAGCACAGATACGCAGTATTTT. Its translation: CATGGGSTDTQYF.

The rearrangement links TRBV27 to TRBJ2-7; a weak D match, TRBD1 (6 bases). Germline V CDR1 and CDR2: MNHEY, SMNVEV (reference sequence). The ends were cut back, 4 bases at V and 2 bases at J, with 15 bases in the middle. The CDR3 loop spans 15 amino acids. The CDR3 reads CASSSAGTSAYEQYF. The CDR3 region has the DNA TGTGCCAGCAGTTCGGCCGGGACATCGGCCTACGAGCAGTACTTC.

The chain combines TRBV6-8 with TRBJ2-1, with 12 nucleotides matching TRBD2. The CDR3 is 17 amino acids. CDR1 MNHGY and CDR2 SAAAGT come from the germline V gene. V was clipped by 1 base and J by 0 bases; unmatched bases: 1. The CDR3 region has the DNA TGTGCCAGCAGTTACTTGACTAGCGGGAGCTCCTACAATGAGCAGTTCTTC. This encodes CASSYLTSGSSYNEQFF.

The V gene is TRBV27, the J gene TRBJ1-5, with a possible D match to TRBD1 (5 bases). CDR1 MNHEY and CDR2 SMNVEV come from the germline V gene (reference sequence). This CDR3 contains 15 residues. Trimming pared 5 bases from V and 2 bases from J, leaving 13 bases between. CDR3: CASSPSTGRNQPQHF. The CDR3 DNA reads as TGTGCCAGCAGTCCCAGTACAGGTCGCAATCAGCCCCAGCATTTT.

The genes are TRBV7-7 and TRBJ2-6; possibly TRBD1 for D (6 bases). This CDR3 spans 16 amino acids. The germline gives CDR1 SSHAT, CDR2 FNYEAQ (reference sequence). Trimming shortened V by 5 bases and J by 2 bases, and 13 bases separated the two germline ends. The CDR3: CASSLVGGAGANVLTF. The CDR3 DNA reads TGTGCCAGCAGCCTTGTAGGGGGAGCTGGGGCCAACGTCCTGACTTTC.

This clone was detected a few times. V gene TRBV5-1 combines with J gene TRBJ1-2; 8 bases match TRBD1. The V and J ends lost 4 bases and 4 bases, in that order; junction bases with no gene match: 6. The CDR3 is made up of 14 amino acids. The germline CDR1 and CDR2 sequences are SGHRS and YFSETQ. The CDR3 coding sequence is TGCGCCAGCAGCGCCACGACAGGGGCCTATGGCTACACCTTC. Its translation: CASSATTGAYGYTF.

CDR3 DNA sequence: TGTGCCAGCTCTTGGACAGCAGACCAAGAGACCCAGTACTTC. This codes for CASSWTADQETQYF. The J gene is TRBJ2-5, the V gene TRBV6-5, with D maybe TRBD1 (6 bases). V shed 8 bases and J shed 0 bases, with 13 bases lying between them. CDR1 and CDR2 from the germline V gene are MNHEY and SVGAGI. This CDR3 has 14 amino acids.

The genes are TRBV24-1 and TRBJ2-1; D not certain. This CDR3 has 17 residues. The V gene's germline CDR1 is KGHDR and CDR2 SFDVKD. The V end was cut by 3 bases, the J end by 0 bases, with 14 bases between. The CDR3 sequence: CATSDPTAESSYNEQFF. The CDR3 nucleotides read TGTGCCACCAGTGATCCCACCGCGGAGAGCTCCTACAATGAGCAGTTCTTC.

V is TRBV3-1 (or the pseudogene TRBV3-2) and J is TRBJ2-1; 7 nucleotides align to TRBD2. The germline CDR1 and CDR2 sequences are LGHDT and YNNKEL (reference sequence). J gave up 4 bases and V 0 bases, and 6 bases lay outside the gene matches. This CDR3 is 16 amino acids long. The CDR3 protein is CASSQERLAVYNEQFF. In nucleotides, the CDR3 is TGTGCCAGCAGCCAAGAACGGCTAGCGGTATACAATGAGCAGTTCTTC.

The genes are TRBV3-1 (or the pseudogene TRBV3-2) and TRBJ1-2; D is undetermined. This CDR3 comprises 13 residues. Germline lookup yields CDR1 LGHDT and CDR2 YNNKEL (reference sequence). V lost 2 bases, J lost 7 bases, and 11 bases lay in between. Here the CDR3 reads CASSQQADGGYTF. Written as DNA, the CDR3 is TGTGCCAGCAGCCAACAAGCAGATGGTGGCTACACCTTC.

V is TRBV6-1 and J is TRBJ1-2, with D tentatively TRBD1 (5 bases). The V end lost 2 bases, the J end lost 3 bases, and 13 bases lay between the germline ends. The CDR3 sequence is 15 residues long. Germline V CDR1 and CDR2: MNHNS, SASEGT. The CDR3, as DNA: TGTGCCAGCAGTGAATTGAGGCAGGGAGACTATGGCTACACCTTC. The encoded protein is CASSELRQGDYGYTF.

The genes are TRBV5-1 and TRBJ2-5, with 7 bases fitting TRBD1. This CDR3 region has 13 residues. Germline-derived CDR1 and CDR2 are SGHRS and YFSETQ. J lost 1 base, V lost 8 bases, and 5 bases had no gene match. The CDR3 spells CARDDRAQETQYF. The CDR3, as DNA: TGCGCCAGGGATGACAGGGCCCAAGAGACCCAGTACTTC. The whole variable domain, filled in from reference TRBV5-1 and TRBJ2-5, reads KAGVTQTPRYLIKTRGQQVTLSCSPISGHRSVSWYQQTPGQGLQFLFEYFSETQRNKGNFPGRFSGRQFSNSRSEMNVSTLELGDSALYLCARDDRAQETQYFGPGTRLLVL.

This chain links TRBV3-1 (or the pseudogene TRBV3-2) with TRBJ2-1; TRBD2 aligns across 12 bases. The J segment lost 6 bases and the V segment lost 7 bases, leaving 10 bases of the junction unmatched. The CDR3 extends over 16 amino acids. Germline CDR1 LGHDT, CDR2 YNNKEL (reference sequence). The CDR3 DNA reads as TGTGCCAGCACCGAGTCGGGACTAGCGGGTCTCAATGAGCAGTTCTTC. Translation: CASTESGLAGLNEQFF.

The V gene is TRBV5-1, the J gene TRBJ2-1; 9 bases are a match to TRBD2. The ends lost 4 bases at V and 4 bases at J; junction bases unmatched: 9. CDR1 and CDR2 from the germline V gene are SGHRS and YFSETQ. CDR3 length equals 16 residues. The CDR3: CASSPRRAGGYNEQFF. The CDR3, as DNA: TGCGCCAGCAGCCCCCGTCGAGCGGGAGGTTACAATGAGCAGTTCTTC.

The V gene is TRBV12-3 or TRBV12-4, the J gene TRBJ2-1; D might be TRBD1 (5 bases). Trimming cost V 0 bases and J 9 bases, with 6 bases left between them. The CDR3 has 12 amino acids. CDR3 in amino acids: CASSLAQGEQFF. The CDR3 nucleotides are TGTGCCAGCAGTTTAGCGCAGGGTGAGCAGTTCTTC.

The chain joins TRBV9 to TRBJ2-7; a possible D gene is TRBD2 (6 bases). The V gene's germline CDR1 is SGDLS and CDR2 YYNGEE. Trimming removed 2 bases at V and 6 bases at J, with 12 bases between. The CDR3 loop spans 13 amino acids. The CDR3 here is CASSVYGRAEQYF. CDR3 nucleotide sequence: TGTGCCAGCAGCGTTTACGGGAGAGCCGAGCAGTACTTC.

The rearrangement joins TRBV19 to TRBJ2-2; D is ambiguous. The CDR3 spans 16 residues. Trimming shortened V by 9 bases and J by 3 bases, and 20 bases separated the two germline ends. Germline CDR1 reads LNHDA; CDR2 reads SQIVND (reference sequence). CDR3 sequence (DNA): TGTGCCAGCAACCCGACCCTCCGGGCCTACACCGGGGAGCTGTTTTTT. Translation gives CASNPTLRAYTGELFF.

V and J are TRBV11-3 and TRBJ2-1, with D possibly TRBD1 on 5 matching bases. Germline V CDR1 and CDR2: SGHNT, YENEEA. There are 12 residues in the CDR3. The ends were cut back, 4 bases at V and 8 bases at J, with 9 bases in the middle. CDR3 protein: CASSSRVDEQFF. CDR3 in DNA: TGTGCCAGCAGCTCCAGGGTAGATGAGCAGTTCTTC.

This chain links TRBV18 with TRBJ2-1; 10 bases agree with TRBD2. The CDR3 extends over 18 amino acids. Trimming removed 6 bases from V and 2 bases from J; junction bases left unmatched: 13. Germline V gives CDR1 KGHSH, CDR2 LQKENI. CDR3 protein: CASSRGLAEEGTYNEQFF. The CDR3 DNA sequence: TGTGCCAGCTCCCGAGGACTAGCGGAGGAGGGGACCTACAATGAGCAGTTCTTC.

The V call is TRBV7-9, the J call TRBJ1-1; no reliable D call. This CDR3 contains 12 residues. Germline V gene sequence: CDR1 SEHNR, CDR2 FQNEAQ (reference sequence). With 1 base removed from V and 6 bases from J, the gap between germline ends came to 6 bases. The CDR3 spells CASSLEPAEAFF. The CDR3 DNA is TGTGCCAGCAGCTTAGAACCGGCTGAAGCTTTCTTT.

This clone was detected only once. This rearrangement joins TRBV5-4 to TRBJ1-1; a possible D gene is TRBD1 (6 bases). From germline, CDR1 is SGHNT and CDR2 YYREEE (reference sequence). V lost 1 base to trimming and J lost 10 bases, with 17 bases between them. This CDR3 has 14 residues. As DNA, the CDR3 is TGTGCCAGCAGCTTGTCAGGGGCCTCAGGAGGAGCTTTCTTT. Translating gives CASSLSGASGGAFF. The variable domain in full, with the rest retrieved from reference TRBV5-4 and TRBJ1-1, is ETGVTQSPTHLIKTRGQQVTLRCSSQSGHNTVSWYQQALGQGPQFIFQYYREEENGRGNFPPRFSGLQFPNYSSELNVNALELDDSALYLCASSLSGASGGAFFGQGTRLTVV.

The chain uses TRBV7-9 and TRBJ2-1; D call uncertain. Looked up from germline, CDR1 is SEHNR and CDR2 is FQNEAQ (reference sequence). The germline V and J ends were trimmed by 1 base and 2 bases, with 3 bases remaining between them. The CDR3 contains 13 residues. The chain's CDR3 is CASSLDPYNEQFF. The CDR3 nucleotides read TGTGCCAGCAGCTTAGACCCCTACAATGAGCAGTTCTTC.

V and J are TRBV18 and TRBJ1-4; D unresolved. V gave up 2 bases and J gave up 6 bases, with 13 bases separating them. The germline gives CDR1 KGHSH, CDR2 LQKENI. The CDR3 sequence is 15 residues long. The CDR3 loop reads CASSPGVGYDEKLFF. The CDR3 coding sequence is TGTGCCAGCTCACCAGGGGTCGGGTATGATGAAAAACTGTTTTTT.

The sample holds one count of this clone. Different DNA sequences within this sample yield the same CDR3. The chain couples TRBV7-8 to TRBJ1-2; a weak D match, TRBD1 (5 bases). Germline lookup yields CDR1 SGHVS and CDR2 FQNEAQ. The CDR3 sequence is 13 residues long. Deletions cut 3 bases from V and 2 bases from J, with 7 bases between. Written as DNA, the CDR3 is TGTGCCAGCAGCTTGCAGGGAAACTATGGCTACACCTTC. Translating it yields CASSLQGNYGYTF. The variable domain in full, completed from reference TRBV7-8 and TRBJ1-2, reads GAGVSQSPRYKVAKRGQDVALRCDPISGHVSLFWYQQALGQGPEFLTYFQNEAQLDKSGLPSDRFFAERPEGSVSTLKIQRTQQEDSAVYLCASSLQGNYGYTFGSGTRLTVV.

The J gene is TRBJ1-4, the V gene TRBV25-1; tentative D call: TRBD1 (6 bases). The ends were cut back, 1 base at V and 4 bases at J, with 13 bases in the middle. Germline V gene lookup returns CDR1 MGHDK and CDR2 SYGVNS. This CDR3 region has 16 residues. As DNA, the CDR3 is TGTGCCAGCAGTGAATCTAACACAGGGTATAATGAAAAACTGTTTTTT. Its translation is CASSESNTGYNEKLFF. The whole variable domain, filled in from reference TRBV25-1 and TRBJ1-4, reads EADIYQTPRYLVIGTGKKITLECSQTMGHDKMYWYQQDPGMELHLIHYSYGVNSTEKGDLSSESTVSRIRTEHFPLTLESARPSHTSQYLCASSESNTGYNEKLFFGSGTQLSVL.

The chain uses TRBV10-1 and TRBJ2-3, with 9 bases matching TRBD2. Germline trimming cut 0 bases from V and 2 bases from J; bases unmatched to any gene: 3. Germline CDR1 reads WNHNN; CDR2 reads SYGVQD (reference sequence). This CDR3 is built from 16 residues. CDR3 amino acids: CASSESWTSVTDTQYF. CDR3 in DNA: TGCGCCAGCAGTGAGTCTTGGACTAGCGTCACAGATACGCAGTATTTT.

The chain combines TRBV30 with TRBJ2-5, with a possible D match to TRBD1 (5 bases). This CDR3 has 13 residues. Germline CDR1 and CDR2: GTSNPN and SVGIG (reference sequence). Trimming shortened V by 1 base and J by 2 bases, and 8 bases separated the two germline ends. This chain's CDR3 is CAWSAQVQETQYF. The CDR3 DNA follows: TGTGCCTGGAGTGCACAGGTTCAAGAGACCCAGTACTTC.

The chain couples TRBV19 to TRBJ1-2; 7 bases map to TRBD1. The germline V gene encodes CDR1 LNHDA and CDR2 SQIVND (reference sequence). After removal of 6 bases from V and 7 bases from J, the junction contained 11 bases not matched to a gene. CDR3 size: 14 residues. CDR3 nucleotide sequence: TGTGCCAGTAGGCTAACGACAGGGTACGGTGGCTACACCTTC. This translates into CASRLTTGYGGYTF.

The V and J genes are TRBV27 and TRBJ1-1; TRBD1 might be the D (6 bases). V was trimmed by 5 bases and J by 5 bases, leaving 15 bases between them. In germline, CDR1 is MNHEY, CDR2 SMNVEV (reference sequence). The CDR3 contains 14 residues. CDR3 in DNA: TGTGCCAGCAGTCTAACAGGGAGGCGGACTGAAGCTTTCTTT. It codes for CASSLTGRRTEAFF.

The J gene is TRBJ2-1, the V gene TRBV4-1; 11 bases fit TRBD2. Trimming cost V 0 bases and J 8 bases; bases outside gene matches: 12. The CDR3 contains 18 residues. Germline loops: CDR1 MGHRA, CDR2 YSYEKL. CDR3 protein: CASSQETSGMLRVDEQFF. The CDR3 DNA sequence: TGCGCCAGCAGCCAAGAGACTAGCGGGATGCTAAGGGTGGATGAGCAGTTCTTC.

This sequence joins TRBV12-5 and TRBJ1-1; 8 nucleotides match TRBD1. Trimming took 9 bases from V and 4 from J; bases not matched to a gene: 4. The CDR3 is made up of 12 amino acids. Germline V lookup: CDR1 LGHNT, CDR2 FRNRAP. The CDR3: CASGQGVTEAFF. DNA of the CDR3: TGTGCTAGCGGACAGGGTGTCACTGAAGCTTTCTTT.